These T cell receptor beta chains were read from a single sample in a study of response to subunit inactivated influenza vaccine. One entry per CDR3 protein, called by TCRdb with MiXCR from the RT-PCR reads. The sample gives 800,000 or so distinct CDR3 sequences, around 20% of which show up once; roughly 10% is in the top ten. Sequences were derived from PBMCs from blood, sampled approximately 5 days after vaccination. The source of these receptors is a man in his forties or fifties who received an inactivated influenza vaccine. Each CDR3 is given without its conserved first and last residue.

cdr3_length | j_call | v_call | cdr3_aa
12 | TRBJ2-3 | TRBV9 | ASSETGGTDTQY
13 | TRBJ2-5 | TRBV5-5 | ASSLVREEQETQY
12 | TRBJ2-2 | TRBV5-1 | ASSPPPTDGELF
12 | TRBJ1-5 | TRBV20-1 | SASPGAFNQPQH
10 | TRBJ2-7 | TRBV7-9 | ASSLPFYEQY
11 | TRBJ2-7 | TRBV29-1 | SVAGRVSYEQY
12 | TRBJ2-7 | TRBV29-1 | SAVGLAESYEQY
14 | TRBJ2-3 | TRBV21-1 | ASSKGGGTGIDTQY
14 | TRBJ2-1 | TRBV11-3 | ASSPLTSGSINEQF
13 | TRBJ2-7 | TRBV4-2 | ASSQGQGPYYEQY
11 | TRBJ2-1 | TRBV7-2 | ASSLGLVAEQF